A single sample gave rise to the 30 T cell receptor beta chains below, sequenced in a study of identical twins. TCRdb processed the 5' RACE reads anew with MiXCR; each CDR3 protein has one entry. This table holds around 490,000 distinct CDR3 sequences, about a fifth found once. Separately, the same data were catalogued under a study of yellow fever vaccine responses in identical twins.

Sequenced: CD4+ T cells sorted from blood. The receptor set was obtained from a woman aged 18-29 years in good health.

The chain recombines TRBV20-1 with TRBJ2-3; 13 nucleotides line up with TRBD2. Germline CDR1 reads DFQATT; CDR2 reads SNEGSKA (reference sequence). J lost 4 bases, V lost 0 bases, and 4 bases had no gene match. The CDR3 is 16 residues long. The CDR3 DNA follows: TGCAGTGCTAGAGATATTGGACTAGCGGGAGCAGATACGCAGTATTTT. Its protein product is CSARDIGLAGADTQYF.

This chain uses TRBV6-2 or TRBV6-3 with TRBJ2-7; 13 positions agree with TRBD2. Germline trimming cut 6 bases from V and 0 bases from J; bases unmatched to any gene: 8. This CDR3 region has 17 residues. Per the germline V gene, CDR1 is MNHEY and CDR2 is SVGEGT. CDR3 sequence reads: CASSYRGLAGTSYEQYF. For the CDR3, the DNA is TGTGCCAGCAGCTACAGGGGACTAGCGGGAACCTCCTACGAGCAGTACTTC.

This clonotype appeared a few times. The chain carries TRBV5-1 and TRBJ2-7; TRBD2 matches at 14 bases. Germline trimming cut 6 bases from V and 6 bases from J; bases unmatched to any gene: 8. The CDR3 loop spans 15 amino acids. CDR1 is SGHRS and CDR2 is YFSETQ in the germline V gene. The CDR3 sequence is CASTPGTSGSREQYF. CDR3 bases: TGCGCCAGCACACCCGGGACTAGCGGGAGTCGCGAGCAGTACTTC.

Only a few counts were recorded for this clonotype. The chain carries TRBV3-1 and TRBJ2-4; D may be TRBD2 (6 bases). The ends were cut back, 0 bases at V and 6 bases at J, with 18 bases in the middle. The CDR3 length is 17 residues. CDR1 LGHDT and CDR2 YNNKEL come from the germline V gene (reference sequence). CDR3 DNA sequence: TGTGCCAGCAGCCAAGAAGTTATCGCCCGGAGGGCAAACATTCAGTACTTC. This codes for CASSQEVIARRANIQYF.

Here the CDR3 reads CASSKGTGTIGLHF. The CDR3 DNA reads as TGTGCCAGCAGTAAAGGGACAGGGACCATCGGCCTCCACTTT. This chain links TRBV12-3 or TRBV12-4 with TRBJ1-6; 9 bases fit TRBD1. The trim removed 5 bases at V and 15 bases at J, leaving 11 bases unmatched. There are 14 residues in the CDR3.

The V and J genes are TRBV12-3 or TRBV12-4 and TRBJ2-2; D remains ambiguous. V dropped 8 bases and J dropped 8 bases, with 15 bases sitting between them. The CDR3 sequence is 13 residues long. CDR3 nucleotides: TGTGCCAGCCGGACCGAACCCTCTGGGGAGCTGTTTTTT. It is translated as CASRTEPSGELFF.

This chain joins TRBV20-1 and TRBJ2-1, with 16 bases aligning to TRBD2. Germline V gene data show CDR1 as DFQATT and CDR2 as SNEGSKA (reference sequence). This CDR3 is built from 18 residues. The trim removed 0 bases at V and 9 bases at J, leaving 11 bases unmatched. The CDR3 protein is CSARDKPTGTSGRGEQFF. CDR3 coding DNA: TGCAGTGCTAGAGATAAGCCAACCGGGACTAGCGGGAGGGGTGAGCAGTTCTTC.

This rearrangement joins TRBV5-1 to TRBJ2-7; D is perhaps TRBD1 or TRBD2 (5 bases each). CDR1 and CDR2 from the germline V gene are SGHRS and YFSETQ. The CDR3 contains 15 residues. Trimming shortened V by 7 bases and J by 4 bases, and 21 bases separated the two germline ends. In nucleotides, the CDR3 is TGCGCCAGCTACTCTCCTTCGGGACCAACTTACGAGCAGTACTTC. The encoded protein is CASYSPSGPTYEQYF.

The chain joins TRBV1 to TRBJ2-2. TRBV1 is recorded as a pseudogene. The CDR3 has 16 amino acids. CDR3 amino acids: CTSSQDLGEATGELFF. The CDR3 region has the DNA TGCACCAGCAGCCAAGACCTCGGAGAGGCCACCGGGGAGCTGTTTTTT.

V and J are TRBV10-2 and TRBJ1-1; 9 bases match TRBD1. The CDR3 has 13 amino acids. J lost 4 bases, V lost 7 bases, and 4 bases had no gene match. The germline V gene has CDR1 WSHSY and CDR2 SAAADI. The CDR3 region is CASTIQGATEAFF. CDR3 DNA: TGCGCCAGCACTATACAGGGGGCCACTGAAGCTTTCTTT.

CDR3: CASSEVAKNIQYF. CDR3 bases: TGCGCCAGCAGTGAGGTGGCCAAAAACATTCAGTACTTC. The rearrangement links TRBV10-2 to TRBJ2-4; D unresolved. V was shortened by 2 bases and J by 1 base, with 3 bases between the two germline ends. Germline V lookup: CDR1 WSHSY, CDR2 SAAADI. The CDR3 loop spans 13 amino acids.

This clonotype appeared many times. The V gene is TRBV20-1, the J gene TRBJ2-1; D gene unclear. Germline V gene lookup returns CDR1 DFQATT and CDR2 SNEGSKA (reference sequence). Between the trimmed V and J ends, which lost 6 bases and 7 bases, there was a span of 13 bases. The CDR3 length is 12 residues. Written as DNA, the CDR3 is TGCAGTGCAGGGCCCGACGCGAATGAGCAGTTCTTC. It translates to CSAGPDANEQFF.

In the case of this clonotype: One junction end disagrees with the germline gene, perhaps due to a read error. V and J are TRBV12-3 or TRBV12-4 and TRBJ2-7, with D possibly being TRBD1 or TRBD2 (6 bases each). This CDR3 region has 15 residues. The CDR3 loop reads CASSLAGGARYEQHF. In DNA form, the CDR3 reads TGTGCCAGCAGTTTAGCGGGGGGCGCGCGGTACGAGCAGCACTTC.

This clonotype appeared a few times. The CDR3 DNA sequence: TGTGCCAGCAGCGTAGGGTTCGAGCTCTCTGGAAACACCATATATTTT. The encoded protein is CASSVGFELSGNTIYF. The V gene is TRBV9, the J gene TRBJ1-3; D is unresolved. The V gene lost 0 bases and the J gene lost 0 bases, with 10 bases spanning the gap. This CDR3 region has 16 residues. Germline CDR1 reads SGDLS; CDR2 reads YYNGEE. Drawing the rest from reference TRBV9 and TRBJ1-3, the complete variable domain is DSGVTQTPKHLITATGQRVTLRCSPRSGDLSVYWYQQSLDQGLQFLIQYYNGEERAKGNILERFSAQQFPDLHSELNLSSLELGDSALYFCASSVGFELSGNTIYFGEGSWLTVV.

This chain links TRBV7-9 with TRBJ2-1; no clear D gene. The CDR3 runs to 16 residues. The V gene's germline CDR1 is SEHNR and CDR2 FQNEAQ (reference sequence). V was shortened by 4 bases and J by 7 bases, with 20 bases between the two germline ends. The CDR3 DNA reads as TGTGCCAGCAGCTCCATGATCCTCCAGGTGGCTAATGAGCAGTTCTTC. This sequence encodes CASSSMILQVANEQFF.

This clonotype was seen a handful of times. V is TRBV20-1 and J is TRBJ2-7, with a weak D call TRBD2 (6 bases). The CDR3 sequence is 16 residues long. Trimming left V 1 base short and J 0 bases short, with 16 bases between. Per the germline V gene, CDR1 is DFQATT and CDR2 is SNEGSKA (reference sequence). In DNA, the CDR3 is TGCAGTGCTAGAGTACTAGCCCTGAGGAGCTCCTACGAGCAGTACTTC. It yields the protein CSARVLALRSSYEQYF.

As regards this clonotype: Germline is not matched at one junction end, which may reflect a read error. The chain has TRBV15 and TRBJ2-1; D is unclear. The germline V gene encodes CDR1 LNHNV and CDR2 YYDKDF (reference sequence). The CDR3 is made up of 14 amino acids. The CDR3 sequence is CATSRVFTYNEQFF. The CDR3 DNA is TGTGCCACCAGCAGAGTGTTCACCTATAATGAGCAGTTCTTC.

This clonotype was seen a handful of times. This chain joins TRBV2 and TRBJ1-5; tentative D call: TRBD1 (5 bases). Trimming shortened V by 4 bases and J by 9 bases, and 13 bases separated the two germline ends. The CDR3 has 13 amino acids. CDR1 and CDR2 from the germline V gene are SNHLY and FYNNEI. The CDR3 nucleotides are TGTGCCAGCAGTGGGGACGGGCCGGGGCCCCAGCATTTT. Its protein is CASSGDGPGPQHF.

V is TRBV20-1 and J is TRBJ2-1; 9 bases match TRBD2. The CDR3 is 15 amino acids. V shed 1 base, J shed 6 bases, and the junction held 7 bases outside the gene matches. CDR1 DFQATT and CDR2 SNEGSKA come from the germline V gene (reference sequence). In DNA form, the CDR3 reads TGCAGTGCTAGAGTAGGCAGCGGGAGGATCAATGAGCAGTTCTTC. This codes for CSARVGSGRINEQFF.

The sample holds many counts of this clonotype. The J gene is TRBJ2-7, the V gene TRBV12-3 or TRBV12-4; weak D call: TRBD1 (5 bases). The CDR3 is made up of 13 amino acids. Trimming stripped 3 bases from V and 2 bases from J, with 8 bases between. CDR3 residues: CASSLRTTYEQYF. The CDR3, as DNA: TGTGCCAGCAGTTTGCGGACAACCTACGAGCAGTACTTC.

This clonotype has only one observation. V and J are TRBV27 and TRBJ1-5, with 10 bases identical to TRBD1. The trim removed 6 bases at V and 2 bases at J, leaving 7 bases unmatched. Looked up from germline, CDR1 is MNHEY and CDR2 is SMNVEV (reference sequence). The CDR3 loop spans 16 amino acids. The CDR3 DNA follows: TGTGCCAGCAGCGGACAGGGGGTATTTGGCAATCAGCCCCAGCATTTT. Its protein is CASSGQGVFGNQPQHF.

The chain combines TRBV27 with TRBJ1-5; 7 bases are a match to TRBD1. Germline trimming cut 5 bases from V and 5 bases from J; bases unmatched to any gene: 15. The CDR3 sequence is 17 residues long. The germline V gene encodes CDR1 MNHEY and CDR2 SMNVEV (reference sequence). This CDR3 is CASSPYDDRVGDQPQHF. The CDR3 nucleotides are TGTGCCAGCAGTCCTTATGACGACAGGGTTGGGGATCAGCCCCAGCATTTT.

This clonotype has a handful of counts. This chain joins TRBV28 and TRBJ2-6; D is undetermined. The V and J ends lost 7 bases and 2 bases respectively, with 12 bases between them. The CDR3 runs to 15 residues. Germline V gives CDR1 MDHEN, CDR2 SYDVKM. For the CDR3, the DNA is TGTGCCAGCAAACTGAAGGGCGCTGGGGCCAACGTCCTGACTTTC. Its protein is CASKLKGAGANVLTF.

About this clonotype itself: The junction shows a germline mismatch at one end, possibly a read error. CDR3 DNA: TGTGCCAGCAGCCCCCCGGTGACTGACTCCTACAATCAGCAGTTCTTC. It translates to CASSPPVTDSYNQQFF. V gene TRBV12-3 or TRBV12-4 combines with J gene TRBJ2-1; D is ambiguous. CDR3 length equals 16 residues.

This clonotype occurred a few times. The V and J genes are TRBV6-5 and TRBJ1-2, with 7 bases matching TRBD1. This CDR3 is built from 15 residues. Germline V gives CDR1 MNHEY, CDR2 SVGAGI. The J segment lost 7 bases and the V segment lost 2 bases, leaving 10 bases of the junction unmatched. CDR3 in DNA: TGTGCCAGCAGTTACGGGTCCAGACAGGGAAGTGGCTACACCTTC. Translation: CASSYGSRQGSGYTF.

In its sample, this clonotype was seen a few times. This sequence joins TRBV11-2 and TRBJ2-7, with TRBD1 identical over 7 bases. Germline V gene sequence: CDR1 SGHAT, CDR2 FQNNGV. The CDR3 runs to 15 residues. The V gene end was trimmed by 4 bases and the J gene end by 6 bases; junction bases not matched to a gene: 12. The CDR3 nucleotides are TGTGCCAGCAGCTCCTTAAACCCCAGGGGGAGCGAGCAGTACGTC. As protein: CASSSLNPRGSEQYV.

This chain connects TRBV4-1 to TRBJ2-1; 7 bases align to TRBD1. V lost 1 base and J lost 6; bases outside the gene matches: 6. CDR1 MGHRA and CDR2 YSYEKL come from the germline V gene. The CDR3 extends over 15 amino acids. CDR3 DNA sequence: TGCGCCAGCAGCCAAGTACAGGGGACCCCCAATGAGCAGTTCTTC. Residues: CASSQVQGTPNEQFF.

This clonotype was seen a handful of times. V and J are TRBV24-1 and TRBJ2-2, with 7 bases matching TRBD1. The ends lost 0 bases at V and 4 bases at J; junction bases unmatched: 4. CDR1 and CDR2 (germline): KGHDR, SFDVKD. The CDR3 spans 16 residues. CDR3 in DNA: TGTGCCACCAGTGATTTGACGACAGGGACCACCGGGGAGCTGTTTTTT. Residues: CATSDLTTGTTGELFF.

In this sample, this clonotype turned up a few times. V and J are TRBV5-1 and TRBJ2-2; TRBD2 aligns across 15 bases. V dropped 4 bases and J dropped 4; count of bases not matched to a gene: 5. This CDR3 has 17 amino acids. Per germline, CDR1 SGHRS and CDR2 YFSETQ. The CDR3 DNA reads TGCGCCAGCAGCATACTGGGACTAGCGGGAGGCACCGGGGAGCTGTTTTTT. Translated, it gives CASSILGLAGGTGELFF.

This clonotype was seen many times. This sequence joins TRBV18 and TRBJ2-3, with D uncertain. Germline CDR1 is KGHSH and CDR2 is LQKENI. This CDR3 is 12 amino acids long. Trimming cost V 0 bases and J 4 bases, with 2 bases left between them. CDR3 region: CASSPPADTQYF. The DNA for the CDR3 is TGTGCCAGCTCACCACCGGCAGATACGCAGTATTTT. The variable domain in full, completed from reference TRBV18 and TRBJ2-3, reads NAGVMQNPRHLVRRRGQEARLRCSPMKGHSHVYWYRQLPEEGLKFMVYLQKENIIDESGMPKERFSAEFPKEGPSILRIQQVVRGDSAAYFCASSPPADTQYFGPGTRLTVL.